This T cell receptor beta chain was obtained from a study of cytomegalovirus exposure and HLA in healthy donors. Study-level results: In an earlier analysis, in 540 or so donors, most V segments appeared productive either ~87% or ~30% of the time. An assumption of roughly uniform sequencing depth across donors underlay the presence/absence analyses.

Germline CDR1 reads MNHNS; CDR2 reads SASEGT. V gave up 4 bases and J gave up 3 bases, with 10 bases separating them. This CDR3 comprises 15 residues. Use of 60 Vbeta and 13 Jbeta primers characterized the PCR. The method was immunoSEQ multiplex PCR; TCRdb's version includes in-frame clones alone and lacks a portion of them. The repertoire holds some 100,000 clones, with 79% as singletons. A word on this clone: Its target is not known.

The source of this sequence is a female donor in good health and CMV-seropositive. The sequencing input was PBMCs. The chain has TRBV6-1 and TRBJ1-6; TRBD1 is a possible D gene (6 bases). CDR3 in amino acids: CASSGGQNYNSPLHF. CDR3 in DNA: TGTGCCAGCAGTGGAGGACAGAACTATAATTCACCCCTCCACTTT.